Listed below are T cell receptor beta chains from one sample, sequenced in a study of post-analysis software for immune sequencing data. One entry per CDR3 protein results from TCRdb running MiXCR on the PCR reads. Of 820,000 or so distinct CDR3 sequences detected, around 50% appear once; the ten largest clones hold roughly 4.4%. What was sequenced was blood. Receptor source: a girl aged 5-17 years with multiple sclerosis. CDR3s include the opening cysteine and the closing phenylalanine or tryptophan. D genes are given only for firm matches. Part of the rows lack a size; the others show once, few, many or a class for expanded clones.

d_gene: -
abundance: -
v_gene: TRBV12-3/TRBV12-4
j_gene: TRBJ1-2
CDR3nt: TGTGCCAGCAGTTCCCCCCACAGACCTAACTATGGCTACACCTTC
CDR3aa: CASSSPHRPNYGYTF

d_gene: -
abundance: -
v_gene: TRBV5-6
j_gene: TRBJ2-1
CDR3nt: TGTGCCAGCAGCCAAGACCAGGGGCTGAGCTCCTACAATGAGCAGTTCTTC
CDR3aa: CASSQDQGLSSYNEQFF

d_gene: -
abundance: few
v_gene: TRBV7-6
j_gene: TRBJ2-5
CDR3nt: TGTGCCAGCAGCCTGGACTCAAGAGAGACTCAGTACTTC
CDR3aa: CASSLDSRETQYF

d_gene: TRBD1
abundance: -
v_gene: TRBV3-1
j_gene: TRBJ2-7
CDR3nt: TGTGCCAGCAGCCCCGGACAGGGGGGGGCCTACGAGCAGTACTTC
CDR3aa: CASSPGQGGAYEQYF

d_gene: TRBD2
abundance: -
v_gene: TRBV7-8
j_gene: TRBJ2-7
CDR3nt: TGTGCCAGCAGCCGTGGCCTAGCGGGAGAGGGGGGCGCCTACGAGCAGTACTTC
CDR3aa: CASSRGLAGEGGAYEQYF

d_gene: -
abundance: once
v_gene: TRBV12-3/TRBV12-4
j_gene: TRBJ1-3
CDR3nt: TGTGCCAGCAGTTTAGGGGCCCCTGGCTCTGGAAACACCATATATTTT
CDR3aa: CASSLGAPGSGNTIYF

d_gene: -
abundance: -
v_gene: TRBV6-6
j_gene: TRBJ2-3
CDR3nt: TGTGCCAGCAGTTACTCTTTCTCAGATACGCAGTATTTT
CDR3aa: CASSYSFSDTQYF

d_gene: -
abundance: few
v_gene: TRBV29-1
j_gene: TRBJ1-2
CDR3nt: TGCAGCGTTTTCAGGGCAGGGCTTCAAGGCTACACCTTC
CDR3aa: CSVFRAGLQGYTF

d_gene: -
abundance: -
v_gene: TRBV5-1
j_gene: TRBJ2-7
CDR3nt: TGCGCCAGCAGCTTGTTCCGGGGAGAGGGTTACGAGCAGTACTTC
CDR3aa: CASSLFRGEGYEQYF

d_gene: -
abundance: -
v_gene: TRBV5-1
j_gene: TRBJ1-5
CDR3nt: TGCGCCAGCAGCTTGGAACGCCTTACCATTAATCAGCCCCAGCATTTT
CDR3aa: CASSLERLTINQPQHF

d_gene: -
abundance: -
v_gene: TRBV11-2
j_gene: TRBJ2-5
CDR3nt: TGTGCCAGCAGCTTAGATGGGTCAGGCCAAGAGACCCAGTACTTC
CDR3aa: CASSLDGSGQETQYF

d_gene: TRBD2
abundance: -
v_gene: TRBV5-1
j_gene: TRBJ2-5
CDR3nt: TGCGCCAGCAGCCCCCCGGGGGGGGCAGTTCAAGAGACCCAGTACTTC
CDR3aa: CASSPPGGAVQETQYF

d_gene: TRBD1
abundance: -
v_gene: TRBV20-1
j_gene: TRBJ1-1
CDR3nt: TGCAGTGCTACTCCCGGGACAGGGAACACTGAAGCTTTCTTT
CDR3aa: CSATPGTGNTEAFF

d_gene: -
abundance: -
v_gene: TRBV5-1
j_gene: TRBJ2-3
CDR3nt: TGCGCCAGCAGCTTGAGGAATCAGGGTCCTGATACGCAGTATTTT
CDR3aa: CASSLRNQGPDTQYF

d_gene: -
abundance: -
v_gene: TRBV12-3/TRBV12-4
j_gene: TRBJ2-1
CDR3nt: TGTGCCAGCAGTAGGGTAGACGGCTACAATGAGCAGTTCTTC
CDR3aa: CASSRVDGYNEQFF

d_gene: TRBD2
abundance: -
v_gene: TRBV4-2
j_gene: TRBJ2-7
CDR3nt: TGTGCCAGCAGCCATTCACTAGCGGAGGGGGCCTACGAGCAGTACTTC
CDR3aa: CASSHSLAEGAYEQYF

d_gene: TRBD1
abundance: -
v_gene: TRBV10-3
j_gene: TRBJ1-2
CDR3nt: TGTGCCATCAGTGAGTCGGGACAGACCTATGGCTACACCTTC
CDR3aa: CAISESGQTYGYTF

d_gene: -
abundance: -
v_gene: TRBV4-1
j_gene: TRBJ2-7
CDR3nt: TGCGCCAGCAGCCAAGAAATGACCACGCACGAGCAGTACTTC
CDR3aa: CASSQEMTTHEQYF

d_gene: -
abundance: once
v_gene: TRBV29-1
j_gene: TRBJ1-2
CDR3nt: TGCAGCCTTCCCGGGCCGTTGGGGGGCTACACCTTC
CDR3aa: CSLPGPLGGYTF

d_gene: TRBD2
abundance: -
v_gene: TRBV29-1
j_gene: TRBJ2-3
CDR3nt: TGCAGCGTTGTCTTAGGACTAGATTCATCTACGCAGTATTTT
CDR3aa: CSVVLGLDSSTQYF

d_gene: -
abundance: many
v_gene: TRBV5-1
j_gene: TRBJ2-7
CDR3nt: TGCGCCAGCAGCTTGGGTCAGGGTGGCTACGAGCAGTACTTC
CDR3aa: CASSLGQGGYEQYF

d_gene: -
abundance: -
v_gene: TRBV5-1
j_gene: TRBJ2-7
CDR3nt: TGCGCCAGCAGCTTGGTATTGCGCAACAATGAGCAGTACTTC
CDR3aa: CASSLVLRNNEQYF

d_gene: TRBD1
abundance: -
v_gene: TRBV29-1
j_gene: TRBJ2-3
CDR3nt: TGCAGCGTAGCACCAGGACAGGGGGCTAGGACAAATACGCAGTATTTT
CDR3aa: CSVAPGQGARTNTQYF

d_gene: TRBD2
abundance: -
v_gene: TRBV20-1
j_gene: TRBJ2-5
CDR3nt: TGCAGTGCTAGAGATCTACGATCGCTAGCGGGGGGGACAGAGACCCAGTACTTC
CDR3aa: CSARDLRSLAGGTETQYF

d_gene: TRBD1
abundance: -
v_gene: TRBV7-9
j_gene: TRBJ1-2
CDR3nt: TGTGCCAGCAGCTTAGCCGGGACAGGCCTCGATGGCTACACCTTC
CDR3aa: CASSLAGTGLDGYTF

d_gene: -
abundance: -
v_gene: TRBV29-1
j_gene: TRBJ2-1
CDR3nt: TGCAGCGTTGACGAGTACAATGAGCAGTTCTTC
CDR3aa: CSVDEYNEQFF

d_gene: TRBD2
abundance: -
v_gene: TRBV12-3/TRBV12-4
j_gene: TRBJ2-5
CDR3nt: TGTGCCAGCAGTTGGTATCTAGCGGGGCCCCAAGAGACCCAGTACTTC
CDR3aa: CASSWYLAGPQETQYF

d_gene: TRBD1
abundance: -
v_gene: TRBV5-1
j_gene: TRBJ1-2
CDR3nt: TGCGCCAGCACCCAAGACAGGGTGGAGAACTATGGCTACACCTTC
CDR3aa: CASTQDRVENYGYTF

d_gene: -
abundance: -
v_gene: TRBV5-1
j_gene: TRBJ2-7
CDR3nt: TGCGCCAGCAGCCCCTCGGGACCTCTCACGGAGCAGTACTTC
CDR3aa: CASSPSGPLTEQYF

d_gene: -
abundance: once
v_gene: TRBV7-6
j_gene: TRBJ2-5
CDR3nt: TGTGCCAGCAGCTTAGGCCCCAGGCAGCAAGAGACCCAGTACTTC
CDR3aa: CASSLGPRQQETQYF

d_gene: -
abundance: once
v_gene: TRBV20-1
j_gene: TRBJ2-3
CDR3nt: TGCAGTGCTACCCCCTCCTGGCGGCCCAGTGGAGATACGCAGTATTTT
CDR3aa: CSATPSWRPSGDTQYF

d_gene: -
abundance: -
v_gene: TRBV12-3/TRBV12-4
j_gene: TRBJ2-7
CDR3nt: TGTGCCAGCAGTTTTAATAACCTGAGGTACGAGCAGTACTTC
CDR3aa: CASSFNNLRYEQYF

d_gene: TRBD2
abundance: few
v_gene: TRBV7-9
j_gene: TRBJ2-7
CDR3nt: TGTGCCAGCAGCTTAGAAGCGGGGATGAGCTACGAGCAGTACTTC
CDR3aa: CASSLEAGMSYEQYF

d_gene: -
abundance: -
v_gene: TRBV20-1
j_gene: TRBJ1-2
CDR3nt: TGCAGTGCTAAAGAGGCAGGCTTCTATGGCTACACCTTC
CDR3aa: CSAKEAGFYGYTF

d_gene: TRBD2
abundance: -
v_gene: TRBV7-9
j_gene: TRBJ2-3
CDR3nt: TGTGCCAGCAGGTCATCTAGCGGGCATACGCAGTATTTT
CDR3aa: CASRSSSGHTQYF

d_gene: -
abundance: -
v_gene: TRBV21-1
j_gene: TRBJ2-7
CDR3nt: TGTGCCAGCAGCAATGATCCCGGGACCGTCTCCGAGCAGTACTTC
CDR3aa: CASSNDPGTVSEQYF

d_gene: -
abundance: few
v_gene: TRBV12-3/TRBV12-4
j_gene: TRBJ2-1
CDR3nt: TGTGCCAGCAGCCCCTCCCGGGACCGCGGCAATGAGCAGTTCTTC
CDR3aa: CASSPSRDRGNEQFF

d_gene: -
abundance: -
v_gene: TRBV7-9
j_gene: TRBJ1-5
CDR3nt: TGTGCCAGCAGCCTCTCCCCGGTTAATCAGCCCCAGCATTTT
CDR3aa: CASSLSPVNQPQHF

d_gene: TRBD1
abundance: -
v_gene: TRBV20-1
j_gene: TRBJ1-5
CDR3nt: TGCAGTGCAAGTCCCCAGGGGGAGGGACAGCCCCAGCATTTT
CDR3aa: CSASPQGEGQPQHF

d_gene: TRBD2
abundance: -
v_gene: TRBV10-3
j_gene: TRBJ2-1
CDR3nt: TGTGCCATCAGACTAGCGGGGGATGCGGCCTATGAGCAGTTCTTC
CDR3aa: CAIRLAGDAAYEQFF

d_gene: -
abundance: once
v_gene: TRBV5-1
j_gene: TRBJ2-3
CDR3nt: TGCGCCAGCAGCTTGGGGTTCTCAGATACGCAGTATTTT
CDR3aa: CASSLGFSDTQYF

d_gene: TRBD1
abundance: -
v_gene: TRBV6-5
j_gene: TRBJ2-1
CDR3nt: TGTGCCAGCAGCCGAGACAGGGGGGTAGACAATGAGCAGTTCTTC
CDR3aa: CASSRDRGVDNEQFF

d_gene: TRBD2
abundance: -
v_gene: TRBV5-1
j_gene: TRBJ2-2
CDR3nt: TGCGCCAGCAGCTTCCCTAGCGGGGTTATAACCGGGGAGCTGTTTTTT
CDR3aa: CASSFPSGVITGELFF

d_gene: -
abundance: few
v_gene: TRBV14
j_gene: TRBJ2-7
CDR3nt: TGTGCCAGCAGAGGAACAACCTACTACGAGCAGTACTTC
CDR3aa: CASRGTTYYEQYF

d_gene: TRBD2
abundance: -
v_gene: TRBV4-2
j_gene: TRBJ2-6
CDR3nt: TGTGCCAGCAGCGGACTAGCGGGCCAGGAGTCTGGGGCCAACGTCCTGACTTTC
CDR3aa: CASSGLAGQESGANVLTF

d_gene: TRBD1
abundance: -
v_gene: TRBV11-1
j_gene: TRBJ1-2
CDR3nt: TGTGCCAGCAGCCACGGGACAGGGAACTATGGCTACACCTTC
CDR3aa: CASSHGTGNYGYTF

d_gene: -
abundance: -
v_gene: TRBV5-1
j_gene: TRBJ1-1
CDR3nt: TGCGCCAGCAGCACTGATACTGAAGCTTTCTTT
CDR3aa: CASSTDTEAFF

d_gene: TRBD2
abundance: -
v_gene: TRBV12-3/TRBV12-4
j_gene: TRBJ2-5
CDR3nt: TGTGCCAGCGGGACTAGCGTTCAAGAGACCCAGTACTTC
CDR3aa: CASGTSVQETQYF

d_gene: TRBD2
abundance: few
v_gene: TRBV3-1
j_gene: TRBJ2-1
CDR3nt: TGTGCCAGCAGCCAAGCTAGCGGGATCACCTACAATGAGCAGTTCTTC
CDR3aa: CASSQASGITYNEQFF

d_gene: -
abundance: -
v_gene: TRBV20-1
j_gene: TRBJ2-7
CDR3nt: TGCAGTGCTAGAGATCCTTTGGATGACAGGAGCTACGAGCAGTACTTC
CDR3aa: CSARDPLDDRSYEQYF